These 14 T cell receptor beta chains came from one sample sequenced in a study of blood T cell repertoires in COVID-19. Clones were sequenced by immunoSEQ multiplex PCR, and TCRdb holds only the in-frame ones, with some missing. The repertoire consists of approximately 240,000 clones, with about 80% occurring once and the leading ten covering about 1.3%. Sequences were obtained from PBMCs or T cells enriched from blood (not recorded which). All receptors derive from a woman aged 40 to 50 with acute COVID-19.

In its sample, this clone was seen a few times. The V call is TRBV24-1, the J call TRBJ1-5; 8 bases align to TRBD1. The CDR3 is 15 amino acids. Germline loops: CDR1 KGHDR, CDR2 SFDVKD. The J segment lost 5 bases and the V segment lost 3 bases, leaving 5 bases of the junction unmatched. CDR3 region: CATSDVNRGDQPQHF. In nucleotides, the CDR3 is TGTGCCACCAGTGATGTTAACAGGGGGGATCAGCCCCAGCATTTT.

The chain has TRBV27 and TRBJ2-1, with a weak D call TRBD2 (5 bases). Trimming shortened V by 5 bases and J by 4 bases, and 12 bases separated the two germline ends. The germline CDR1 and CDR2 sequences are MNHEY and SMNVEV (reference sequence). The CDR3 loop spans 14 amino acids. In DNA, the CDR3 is TGTGCCAGCAGTCCCCGGACTCTTTACAATGAGCAGTTCTTC. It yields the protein CASSPRTLYNEQFF.

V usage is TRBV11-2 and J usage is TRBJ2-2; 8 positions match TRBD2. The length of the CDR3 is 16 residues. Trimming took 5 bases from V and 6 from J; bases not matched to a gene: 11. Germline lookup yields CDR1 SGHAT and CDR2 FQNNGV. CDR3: CASSLRGGRLSGELFF. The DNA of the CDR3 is TGTGCCAGCAGCCTCCGAGGCGGGAGGCTGTCCGGGGAGCTGTTTTTT. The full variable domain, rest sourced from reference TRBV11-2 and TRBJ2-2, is EAGVAQSPRYKIIEKRQSVAFWCNPISGHATLYWYQQILGQGPKLLIQFQNNGVVDDSQLPKDRFSAERLKGVDSTLKIQPAKLEDSAVYLCASSLRGGRLSGELFFGEGSRLTVL.

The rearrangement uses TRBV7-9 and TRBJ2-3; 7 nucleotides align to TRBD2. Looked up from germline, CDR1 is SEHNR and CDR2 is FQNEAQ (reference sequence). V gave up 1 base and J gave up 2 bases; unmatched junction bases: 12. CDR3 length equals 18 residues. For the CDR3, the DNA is TGTGCCAGCAGCTTAGAGGGGTGGGGAGCGGGGTCCACAGATACGCAGTATTTT. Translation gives CASSLEGWGAGSTDTQYF.

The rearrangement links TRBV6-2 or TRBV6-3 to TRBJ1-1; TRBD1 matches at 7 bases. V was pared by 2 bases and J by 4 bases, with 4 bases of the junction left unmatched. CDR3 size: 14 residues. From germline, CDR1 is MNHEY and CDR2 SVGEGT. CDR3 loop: CASSYQGVITEAFF. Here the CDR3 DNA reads TGTGCCAGCAGTTACCAGGGGGTCATCACTGAAGCTTTCTTT.

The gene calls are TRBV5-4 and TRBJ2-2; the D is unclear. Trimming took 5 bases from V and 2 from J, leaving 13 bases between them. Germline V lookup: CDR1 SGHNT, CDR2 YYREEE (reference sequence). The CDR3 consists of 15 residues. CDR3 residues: CASSRSGGNTGELFF. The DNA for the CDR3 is TGTGCCAGCAGTCGAAGTGGCGGAAACACCGGGGAGCTGTTTTTT.

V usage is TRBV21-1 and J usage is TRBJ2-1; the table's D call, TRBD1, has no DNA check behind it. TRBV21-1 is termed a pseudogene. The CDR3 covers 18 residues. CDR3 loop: CASSKPSARLLTYNEQFF. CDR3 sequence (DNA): TGTGCCAGCAGCAAACCGTCAGCCAGGCTACTGACCTACAATGAGCAGTTCTTC.

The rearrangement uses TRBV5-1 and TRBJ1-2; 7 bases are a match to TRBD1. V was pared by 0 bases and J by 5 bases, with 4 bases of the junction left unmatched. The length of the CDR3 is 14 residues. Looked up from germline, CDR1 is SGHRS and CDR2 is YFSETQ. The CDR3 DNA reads TGCGCCAGCAGCTTGGAGGGACAGCTTTATGGCTACACCTTC. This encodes CASSLEGQLYGYTF.

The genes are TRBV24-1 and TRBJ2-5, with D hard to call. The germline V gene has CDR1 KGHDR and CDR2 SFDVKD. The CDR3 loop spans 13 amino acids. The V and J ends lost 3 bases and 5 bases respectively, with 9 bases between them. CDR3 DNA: TGTGCCACCAGTGATATTTCCGGGGAGACCCAGTACTTC. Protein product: CATSDISGETQYF.

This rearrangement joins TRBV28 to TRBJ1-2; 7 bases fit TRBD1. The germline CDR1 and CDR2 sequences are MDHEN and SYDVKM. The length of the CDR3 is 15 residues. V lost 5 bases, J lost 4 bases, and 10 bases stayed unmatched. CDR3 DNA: TGTGCCAGCAGTACTCCCATGACAGGGACCTATGGCTACACCTTC. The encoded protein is CASSTPMTGTYGYTF.

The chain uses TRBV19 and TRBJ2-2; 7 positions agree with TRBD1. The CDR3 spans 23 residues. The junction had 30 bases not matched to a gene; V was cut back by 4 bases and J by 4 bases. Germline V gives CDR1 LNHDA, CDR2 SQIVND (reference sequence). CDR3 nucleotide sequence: TGTGCCAGTAGTACGCCCGACAGGGTCCGATTTTCCCAAGAAACCTTGGGCACCGGGGAGCTGTTTTTT. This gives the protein CASSTPDRVRFSQETLGTGELFF.

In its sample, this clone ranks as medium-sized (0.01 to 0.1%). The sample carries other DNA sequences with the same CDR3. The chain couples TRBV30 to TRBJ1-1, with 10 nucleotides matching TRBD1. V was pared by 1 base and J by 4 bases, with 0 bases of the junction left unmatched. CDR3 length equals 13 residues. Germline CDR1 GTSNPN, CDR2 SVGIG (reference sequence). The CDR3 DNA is TGTGCCTGGAGTGGACAGGGGGCCACTGAAGCTTTCTTT. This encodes CAWSGQGATEAFF.

Written as DNA, the CDR3 is TGTGCCAGCAGCCAGGCCAGCTCCTACAATGAGCAGTTCTTC. It yields the protein CASSQASSYNEQFF. The rearrangement uses TRBV4-2 and TRBJ2-1, with D unclear. Trimming took off 3 bases at V and 0 bases at J, with 6 bases between the two ends. The CDR3 is 14 amino acids. CDR1 and CDR2 from the germline V gene are LGHNA and YNFKEQ.

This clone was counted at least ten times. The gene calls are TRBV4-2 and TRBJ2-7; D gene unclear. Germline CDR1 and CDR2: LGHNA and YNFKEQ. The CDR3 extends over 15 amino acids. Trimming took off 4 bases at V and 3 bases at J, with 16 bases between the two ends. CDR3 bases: TGTGCCAGCAGCCCTACTCGACTGAGAAGCTACGAGCAGTACTTC. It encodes CASSPTRLRSYEQYF.